A selection of T cell receptor beta chains follows, all from one sample in a study of cytomegalovirus exposure and HLA in healthy donors. Repertoires were generated with immunoSEQ multiplex PCR, while TCRdb's copy carries only in-frame clones and drops some. The sample has roughly 190,000 clones; 87% are singletons. Sequencing was carried out using PBMCs. The origin of the receptors is a young man in good health and CMV-seronegative. Both conserved end residues are part of each CDR3. The order of the fields is clone size, D gene, J gene, V gene, CDR3 DNA, CDR3 protein. A D gene is named only where the DNA matches it firmly. Expanded clones get a size class; other rows say once, few or many, or leave the size out.

clone_size: .; d_call: TRBD1; j_call: TRBJ2-7; v_call: TRBV6-6; cdr3_nt: TGTGCCAGCGAACCGGACAGGGAATCCTACGAGCAGTACTTC; cdr3_aa: CASEPDRESYEQYF
clone_size: once; d_call: TRBD2; j_call: TRBJ2-1; v_call: TRBV7-2; cdr3_nt: TGTGCCAGCAGCGCTCTAGCGGGAGATTACAATGAGCAGTTCTTC; cdr3_aa: CASSALAGDYNEQFF
clone_size: .; d_call: .; j_call: TRBJ1-5; v_call: TRBV6-5; cdr3_nt: TGTGCCAGCAGTTACTCCCCTTATAATCAGCCCCAGCATTTT; cdr3_aa: CASSYSPYNQPQHF
clone_size: .; d_call: .; j_call: TRBJ2-7; v_call: TRBV6-5; cdr3_nt: TGTGCCAGCAGTTACGGGAAACAGGGTTTCTACGAGCAGTACTTC; cdr3_aa: CASSYGKQGFYEQYF
clone_size: .; d_call: TRBD1; j_call: TRBJ2-2; v_call: TRBV28; cdr3_nt: TGTGCCGCCAATAGGGACAGCAGAAGACGCACCGGGGAGCTGTTTTTT; cdr3_aa: CAANRDSRRRTGELFF
clone_size: .; d_call: TRBD1; j_call: TRBJ1-5; v_call: TRBV7-8; cdr3_nt: TGTGCCAGCAGCTTAGATAACAGGGGTTTCGGTCAGCCCCAGCATTTT; cdr3_aa: CASSLDNRGFGQPQHF
clone_size: .; d_call: .; j_call: TRBJ2-3; v_call: TRBV5-4; cdr3_nt: TGTGCCAGCAGCTTGATTGAGCGGAGAACAGATACGCAGTATTTT; cdr3_aa: CASSLIERRTDTQYF
clone_size: .; d_call: TRBD1; j_call: TRBJ2-1; v_call: TRBV6-5; cdr3_nt: TGTGCCAGCAGTTACACGCTAACAGGGGGCAATGAGCAGTTCTTC; cdr3_aa: CASSYTLTGGNEQFF
clone_size: .; d_call: TRBD2; j_call: TRBJ2-5; v_call: TRBV6-5; cdr3_nt: TGTGCCAGCAGTTACTCTGTCGTAGCGGGGAGGGAGACCCAGTACTTC; cdr3_aa: CASSYSVVAGRETQYF
clone_size: .; d_call: TRBD1; j_call: TRBJ2-1; v_call: TRBV29-1; cdr3_nt: TGCAGTGGGGGCCGGCAGGGGGCGAATGAGCAGTTCTTC; cdr3_aa: CSGGRQGANEQFF
clone_size: .; d_call: TRBD1; j_call: TRBJ2-3; v_call: TRBV5-8; cdr3_nt: TGTGCCAGCAGCTATGACAGGGCGCGCAAGACGCAGTATTTT; cdr3_aa: CASSYDRARKTQYF
clone_size: .; d_call: TRBD2; j_call: TRBJ2-1; v_call: TRBV4-2; cdr3_nt: TGTGCCAGCAGGGGCGGACTAGCCACCCGGCAGGGTGAGCAGTTCTTC; cdr3_aa: CASRGGLATRQGEQFF
clone_size: once; d_call: .; j_call: TRBJ1-1; v_call: TRBV6-5; cdr3_nt: TGTGCCAGCAGTATTAACACACGGAGGAACACTGAAGCTTTCTTT; cdr3_aa: CASSINTRRNTEAFF
clone_size: .; d_call: .; j_call: TRBJ1-5; v_call: TRBV6-1; cdr3_nt: TGTGCCAGCAGCCCAGGACAGATTTATCAGCCCCAGCATTTT; cdr3_aa: CASSPGQIYQPQHF
clone_size: .; d_call: .; j_call: TRBJ1-2; v_call: TRBV15; cdr3_nt: TGTGCCACCAGCAGAGAGTCGGGGGGAAATGGCTACACCTTC; cdr3_aa: CATSRESGGNGYTF
clone_size: .; d_call: TRBD2; j_call: TRBJ2-1; v_call: TRBV2; cdr3_nt: TGTGCCAGCAGTGAGGGTAGCGGGGGGGCCAGTGAGCAGTTCTTC; cdr3_aa: CASSEGSGGASEQFF
clone_size: few; d_call: .; j_call: TRBJ1-5; v_call: TRBV28; cdr3_nt: TGTGCCAGCAGTTACCTCGGCGGTCATAGCAATCAGCCCCAGCATTTT; cdr3_aa: CASSYLGGHSNQPQHF